This T cell receptor (beta chain) was identified in a study of blood T cell repertoires in COVID-19 (TCRdb year 2020). Context from the whole study: Samples from collaborators originated in the United States, Italy and Spain and spanned both the acute and convalescent phases of COVID-19. The repertoires were made available in a free public database intended to serve as a resource for research on the immune response to SARS-CoV-2. Where HLA class I and class II types were available, the types were taken from metadata supplied by the sample provider, not from assay-based typing. Sample metadata almost always included a de-identified subject ID, COVID-19 status, age in years and sex. The samples were drawn from two sources: the first 160 participants of the ongoing ImmuneRACE study, and fewer than 1,500 subjects contributed by 6 global collaborators. Deeply sampled blood TCRbeta repertoires from subjects exposed to, actively infected with, or recovered from COVID-19 were included in the dataset. The prospective study material was composed of cDNA or gDNA derived from T cells, B-cell-depleted T cells, or PBMCs. What the research found in general, with its limitations: The quantity of clinical and demographic metadata differed by source and by participant and was supplied without curation.

Whole blood was collected in K2EDTA tubes by collaborating institutions according to the institutions' own protocols. For TCRbeta analysis, collaborators shipped samples as frozen whole blood, isolated PBMCs, or DNA extracted from either of those sample types. Spanning cysteine to phenylalanine, the CDR3 consists of 16 amino acids. Only CDR3 DNA is held: 48 bases, read in frame from base 1. CDR1 and CDR2, per the germline V gene, are SGDLS and YYNGEE. V lost 2 bases and J lost 3 bases, and the count of bases not matched to a germline gene is 7. With regard to this clone: Its target antigen remains unknown. Per-base qualities were not stored, and no clone one base away is much larger.

TCRbeta CDR3 regions were amplified from genomic DNA by means of the immunoSEQ Assay, a bias-controlled multiplex PCR. Processing in the source paper ran as follows. Nucleated cell counts per sample were estimated from amplification of reference gene primers within the assay. To quantify the absolute abundance of each unique TCRbeta CDR3 rearrangement, sequence reads were collapsed and filtered. Productive Simpson clonality was computed per sample as the square root of Simpson's diversity index over productive rearrangements. In TCRdb, the immuneACCESS table is reduced to in-frame sequences with V and J assigned. These tables do not hold every clone; where another copy was compared, an unresolved V gene accounts for under half, and the others remain unexplained. V, J and clone size are taken as reported in that table, and D and trimming were inferred from the DNA itself. Recorded for this sample are more than 95,000 clones; 70% to 90% of them occurred a single time. The ten largest clones take up about 4% of the sample.

The sequence was obtained from a woman aged 45-60 years with acute or convalescent COVID-19. Sequenced sample: peripheral blood. The V and J segments used are TRBV9 and TRBJ2-1; 8 bases in the junction line up with TRBD1. The CDR3 sequence is CASSVTGTGNYNEQFF. The nucleotide sequence reads TGTGCCAGCAGCGTCACCGGGACAGGTAACTACAATGAGCAGTTCTTC.